The sequence of this TCR beta chain was determined in a study of blood T cells in healthy people across ages. Overall study context: Researchers report that template switching captured about one barcoded beta molecule per two T cells. Findings and limits, study-wide: Unknown CMV status may confound age-related changes in expanded clones. Samples with more naive T cells showed higher observed beta diversity.

Points on this clonotype: Its target is unknown. An end of the junction does not agree with germline; a read error may underlie this.

Germline V CDR1 and CDR2: DFQATT, SNEGSKA (reference sequence). The CDR3 is 15 residues long. Primers used in a second PCR of roughly 7 to 11 cycles were a sample-barcoded 5' primer and a J-beta primer mix. Using its own MiXCR run on the 5' RACE reads, TCRdb lists one record per CDR3 protein. The sample has about 1.8 million distinct CDR3 sequences; 40% to 55% are singletons. Each sample used at least 6 million PBMCs. The TCR originated in a woman aged 35 to 49 in good health. The rearrangement uses TRBV20-1 and TRBJ2-5; 11 bases are shared with TRBD1. The sequenced sample consisted of blood. The CDR3 DNA reads as TGCAGCGCTAGTTTTGGGACAGGGGGTAGCGAGACCCAGTACTTC. Translation: CSASFGTGGSETQYF.